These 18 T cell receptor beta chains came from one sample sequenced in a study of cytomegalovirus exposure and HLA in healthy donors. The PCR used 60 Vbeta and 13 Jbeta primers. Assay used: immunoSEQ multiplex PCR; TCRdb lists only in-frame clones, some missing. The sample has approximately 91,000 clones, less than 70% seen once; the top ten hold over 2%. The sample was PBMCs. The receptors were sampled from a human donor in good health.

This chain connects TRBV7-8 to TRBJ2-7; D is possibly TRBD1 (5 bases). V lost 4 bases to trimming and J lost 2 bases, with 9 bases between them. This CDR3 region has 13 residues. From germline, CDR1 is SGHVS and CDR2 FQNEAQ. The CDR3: CASSYPTAYEQYF. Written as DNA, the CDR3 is TGTGCCAGCAGCTACCCGACAGCCTACGAGCAGTACTTC.

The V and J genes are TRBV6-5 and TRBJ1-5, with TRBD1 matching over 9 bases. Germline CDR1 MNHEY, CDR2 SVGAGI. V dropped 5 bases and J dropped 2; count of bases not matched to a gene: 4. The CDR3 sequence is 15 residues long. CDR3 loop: CASSPDRGGNQPQHF. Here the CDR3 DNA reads TGTGCCAGCAGTCCGGACAGGGGAGGCAATCAGCCCCAGCATTTT.

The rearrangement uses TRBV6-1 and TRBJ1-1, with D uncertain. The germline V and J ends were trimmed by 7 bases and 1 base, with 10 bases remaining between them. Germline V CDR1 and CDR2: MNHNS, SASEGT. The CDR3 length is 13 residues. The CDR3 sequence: CASTWEGNTEAFF. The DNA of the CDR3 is TGTGCCAGCACGTGGGAGGGGAACACTGAAGCTTTCTTT.

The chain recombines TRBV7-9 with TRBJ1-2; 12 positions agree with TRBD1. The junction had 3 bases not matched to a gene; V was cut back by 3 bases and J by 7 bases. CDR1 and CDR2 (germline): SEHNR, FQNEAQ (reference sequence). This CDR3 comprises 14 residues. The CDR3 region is CASSLGQGAGGYTF. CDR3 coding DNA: TGTGCCAGCAGCTTGGGACAGGGGGCCGGTGGCTACACCTTC.

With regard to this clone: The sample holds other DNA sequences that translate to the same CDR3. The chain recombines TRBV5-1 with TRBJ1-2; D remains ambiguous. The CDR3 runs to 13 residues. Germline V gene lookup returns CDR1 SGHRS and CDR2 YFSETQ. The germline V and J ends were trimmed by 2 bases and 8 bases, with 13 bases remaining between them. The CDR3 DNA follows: TGCGCCAGCAGCTTTACGGGGTTTGGGGGCTACACCTTC. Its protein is CASSFTGFGGYTF. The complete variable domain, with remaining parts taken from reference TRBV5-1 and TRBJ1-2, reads KAGVTQTPRYLIKTRGQQVTLSCSPISGHRSVSWYQQTPGQGLQFLFEYFSETQRNKGNFPGRFSGRQFSNSRSEMNVSTLELGDSALYLCASSFTGFGGYTFGSGTRLTVV.

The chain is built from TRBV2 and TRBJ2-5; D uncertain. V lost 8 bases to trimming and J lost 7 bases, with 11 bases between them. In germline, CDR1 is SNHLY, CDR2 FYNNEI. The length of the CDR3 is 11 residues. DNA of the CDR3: TGTGCCAGCGGAGTAGACGGGACCCAGTACTTC. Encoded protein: CASGVDGTQYF.

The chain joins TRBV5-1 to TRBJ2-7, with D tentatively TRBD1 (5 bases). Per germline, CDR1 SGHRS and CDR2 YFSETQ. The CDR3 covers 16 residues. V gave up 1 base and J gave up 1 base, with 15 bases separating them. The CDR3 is CASSLRNQGLSYEQYF. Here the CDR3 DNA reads TGCGCCAGCAGCTTGAGAAACCAGGGATTGTCCTACGAGCAGTACTTC.

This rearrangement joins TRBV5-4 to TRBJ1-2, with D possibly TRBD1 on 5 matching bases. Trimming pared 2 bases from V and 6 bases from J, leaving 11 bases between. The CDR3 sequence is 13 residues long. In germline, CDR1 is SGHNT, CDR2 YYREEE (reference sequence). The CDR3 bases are TGTGCCAGCAGCTTACACGGGGGGAATGGCTACACCTTC. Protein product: CASSLHGGNGYTF.

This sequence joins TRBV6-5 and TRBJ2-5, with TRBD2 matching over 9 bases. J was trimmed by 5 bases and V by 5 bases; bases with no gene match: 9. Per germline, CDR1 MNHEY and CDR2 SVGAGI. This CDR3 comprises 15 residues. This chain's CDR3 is CASSTLAGAVETQYF. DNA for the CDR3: TGTGCCAGCAGTACATTAGCGGGGGCCGTGGAGACCCAGTACTTC.

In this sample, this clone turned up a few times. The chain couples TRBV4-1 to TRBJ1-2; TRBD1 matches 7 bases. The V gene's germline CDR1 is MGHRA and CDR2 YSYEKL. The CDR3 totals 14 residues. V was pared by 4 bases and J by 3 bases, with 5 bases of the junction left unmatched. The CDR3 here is CASSPQTGDYGYTF. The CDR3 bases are TGCGCCAGCAGCCCTCAAACAGGGGACTATGGCTACACCTTC.

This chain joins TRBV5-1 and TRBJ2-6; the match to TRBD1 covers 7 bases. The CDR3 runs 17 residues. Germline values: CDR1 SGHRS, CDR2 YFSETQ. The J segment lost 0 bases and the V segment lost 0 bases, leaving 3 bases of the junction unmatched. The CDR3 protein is CASSLDGTASGANVLTF. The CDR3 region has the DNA TGCGCCAGCAGCTTGGACGGGACAGCCTCTGGGGCCAACGTCCTGACTTTC.

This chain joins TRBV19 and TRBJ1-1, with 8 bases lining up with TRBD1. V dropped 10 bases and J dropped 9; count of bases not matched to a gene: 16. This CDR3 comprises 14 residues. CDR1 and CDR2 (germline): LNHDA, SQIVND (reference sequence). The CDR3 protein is CATVKSGGESKAFF. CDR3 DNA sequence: TGTGCCACTGTGAAATCAGGGGGCGAAAGTAAAGCTTTCTTT.

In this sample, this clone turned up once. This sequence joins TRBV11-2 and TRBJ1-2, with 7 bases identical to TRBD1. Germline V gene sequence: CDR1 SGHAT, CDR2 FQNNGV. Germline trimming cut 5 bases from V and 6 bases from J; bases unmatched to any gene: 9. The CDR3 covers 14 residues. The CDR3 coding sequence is TGTGCCAGCAGCCCGGTTAGACAGGGCCATGGCTACACCTTC. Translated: CASSPVRQGHGYTF.

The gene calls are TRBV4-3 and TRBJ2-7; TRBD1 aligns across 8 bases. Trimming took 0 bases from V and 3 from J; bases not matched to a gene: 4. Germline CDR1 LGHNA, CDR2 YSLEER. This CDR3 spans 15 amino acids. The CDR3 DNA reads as TGCGCCAGCAGCCAAGATCACACAGGGGGCTACGAGCAGTACTTC. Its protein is CASSQDHTGGYEQYF.

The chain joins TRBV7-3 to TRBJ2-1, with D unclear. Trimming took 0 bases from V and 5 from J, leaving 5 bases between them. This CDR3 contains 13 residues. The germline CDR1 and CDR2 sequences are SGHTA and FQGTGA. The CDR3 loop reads CASSLTGDNEQFF. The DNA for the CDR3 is TGTGCCAGCAGCTTAACAGGAGACAATGAGCAGTTCTTC.

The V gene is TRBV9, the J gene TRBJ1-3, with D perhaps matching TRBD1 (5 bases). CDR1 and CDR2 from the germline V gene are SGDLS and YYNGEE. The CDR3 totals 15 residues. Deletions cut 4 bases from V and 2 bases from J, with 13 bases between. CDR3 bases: TGTGCCAGCAGCCCCCGCCGACAGACTGGAAACACCATATATTTT. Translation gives CASSPRRQTGNTIYF.

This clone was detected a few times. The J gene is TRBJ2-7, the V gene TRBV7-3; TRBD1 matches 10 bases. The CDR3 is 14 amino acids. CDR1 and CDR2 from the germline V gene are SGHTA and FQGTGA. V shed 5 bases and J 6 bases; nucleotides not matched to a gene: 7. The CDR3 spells CASSPGTGDPEQYF. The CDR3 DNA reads TGTGCCAGCAGCCCCGGGACAGGGGACCCCGAGCAGTACTTC.

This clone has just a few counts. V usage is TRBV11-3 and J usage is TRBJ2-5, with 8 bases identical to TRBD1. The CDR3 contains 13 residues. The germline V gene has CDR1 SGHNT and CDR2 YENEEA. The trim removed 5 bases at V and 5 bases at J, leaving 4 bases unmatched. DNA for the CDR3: TGTGCCAGCAGCCCAGGGGGCATCGAGACCCAGTACTTC. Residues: CASSPGGIETQYF.